This paragraph covers one T cell receptor (beta chain) sequence. The antigen it recognizes is unknown. Qualities for individual bases were not recorded, and no much larger clone is one base off. The method behind the library was the immunoSEQ multiplex PCR assay. TCRdb stores this immuneACCESS table with in-frame sequences only. Part of the clones is absent; in the studies checked, under half of the shortfall reflects unresolved V genes, and no reason is known for the rest. This sample is represented by around 13,000 clones; roughly 93% of them were singletons. The top ten clones comprise approximately 15% of the sample. The CDR3 spans 17 residues, from the cysteine through the phenylalanine. The only DNA kept is the CDR3, 51 bases in frame from the first base. From a lookup of the germline V gene, CDR1 and CDR2 are MDHEN and SYDVKM. Trimming takes 7 bases from V and 5 bases from J, and the germline ends sit 21 bases apart.

The data derive from a study of control samples from healthy donors and cancer patients (dated by TCRdb to 2019 to 2021). Sample: PBMCs. The TCR comes from an elderly man with lung cancer. In this chain, TRBV28 is recombined with TRBJ1-6; 5 matching bases give a weak D call of TRBD1. CDR3 loop: CASTGPFRRLDNSPLHF. The nucleotide sequence is TGTGCCAGCACAGGGCCCTTCAGGAGGCTAGATAATTCACCCCTCCACTTT.